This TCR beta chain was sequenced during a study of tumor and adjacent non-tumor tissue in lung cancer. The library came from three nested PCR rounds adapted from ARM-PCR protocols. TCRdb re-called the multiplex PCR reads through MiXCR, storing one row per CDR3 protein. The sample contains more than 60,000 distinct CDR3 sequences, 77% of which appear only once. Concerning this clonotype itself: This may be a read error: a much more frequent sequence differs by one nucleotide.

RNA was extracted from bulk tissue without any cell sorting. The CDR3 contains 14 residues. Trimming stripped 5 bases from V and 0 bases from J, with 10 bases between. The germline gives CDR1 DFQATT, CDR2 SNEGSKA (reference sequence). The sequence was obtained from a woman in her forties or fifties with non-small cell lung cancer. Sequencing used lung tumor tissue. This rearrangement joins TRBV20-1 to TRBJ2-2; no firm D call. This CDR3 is CSAGSEANTGELFF. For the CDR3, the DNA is TGCAGTGCTGGATCGGAAGCGAACACCGGGGAGCTGTTTTTT.